The T cell receptor (beta chain) described here comes from a study of OX40 agonist ivuxolimab in advanced cancers. Measured with immunoSEQ multiplex PCR; TCRdb has only the in-frame clones, and not every one. The sample holds about 83,000 clones; 85% to 95% are singletons and the top ten take 0.43%. Germline loops: CDR1 MRHNA, CDR2 SNTAGT. Trimming at V came to 6 bases and at J to 3 bases, leaving 9 bases not matched to a gene. This CDR3 is 15 amino acids long. This TCR was sampled from an adult with an advanced solid tumor such as melanoma, head and neck, liver or kidney cancer. The chain employs TRBV6-4 and TRBJ2-3, with 7 bases identical to TRBD1. Material: CD4+ or CD8+ T cells sorted from blood, obtained in a trial of the OX40 agonist ivuxolimab. CDR3 nucleotide sequence: TGTGCCAGCAGACCTCAGGGGGAATCGACAGATACGCAGTATTTT. This sequence encodes CASRPQGESTDTQYF.